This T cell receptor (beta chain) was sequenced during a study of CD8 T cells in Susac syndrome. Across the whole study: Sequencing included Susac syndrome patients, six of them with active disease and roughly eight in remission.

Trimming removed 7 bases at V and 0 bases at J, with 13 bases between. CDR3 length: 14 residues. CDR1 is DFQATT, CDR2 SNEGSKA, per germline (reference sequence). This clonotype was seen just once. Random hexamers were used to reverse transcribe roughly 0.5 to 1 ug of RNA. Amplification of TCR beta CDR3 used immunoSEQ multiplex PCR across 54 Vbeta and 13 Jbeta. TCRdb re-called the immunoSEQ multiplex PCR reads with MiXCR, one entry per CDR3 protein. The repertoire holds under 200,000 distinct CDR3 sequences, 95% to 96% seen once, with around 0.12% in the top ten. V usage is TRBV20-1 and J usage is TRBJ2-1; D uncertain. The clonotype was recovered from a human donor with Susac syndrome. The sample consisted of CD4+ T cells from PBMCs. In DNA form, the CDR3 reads TGCAGTGGAAGGGCGAGCGTCTCCTACAATGAGCAGTTCTTC. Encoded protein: CSGRASVSYNEQFF.